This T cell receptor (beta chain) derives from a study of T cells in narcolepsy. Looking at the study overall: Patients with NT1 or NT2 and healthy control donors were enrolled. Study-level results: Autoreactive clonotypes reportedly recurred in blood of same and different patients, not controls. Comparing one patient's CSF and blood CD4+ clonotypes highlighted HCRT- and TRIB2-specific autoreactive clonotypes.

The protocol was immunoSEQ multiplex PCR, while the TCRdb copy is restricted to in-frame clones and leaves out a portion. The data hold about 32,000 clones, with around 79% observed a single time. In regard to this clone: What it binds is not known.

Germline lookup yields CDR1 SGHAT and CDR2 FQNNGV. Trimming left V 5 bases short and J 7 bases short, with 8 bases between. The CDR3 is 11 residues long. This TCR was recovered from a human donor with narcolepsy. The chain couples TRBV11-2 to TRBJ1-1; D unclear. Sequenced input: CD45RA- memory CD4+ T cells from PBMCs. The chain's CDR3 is CASSRGNEAFF. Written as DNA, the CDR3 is TGTGCCAGCAGCCGAGGGAATGAAGCTTTCTTT. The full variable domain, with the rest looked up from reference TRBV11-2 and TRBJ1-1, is EAGVAQSPRYKIIEKRQSVAFWCNPISGHATLYWYQQILGQGPKLLIQFQNNGVVDDSQLPKDRFSAERLKGVDSTLKIQPAKLEDSAVYLCASSRGNEAFFGQGTRLTVV.